The text below deals with one T cell receptor (beta chain). With a much larger clone just one base away, this may be a read error. The data were taken from a study of blood T cells in healthy people across ages. Drawing of peripheral blood yielded ten milliliters from each donor. Primers used in a second PCR of about 7 to 12 cycles were a sample-barcoded 5' primer and a J-beta primer mix. TCRdb analysed the 5' RACE reads with MiXCR anew, one entry per CDR3 protein. The sample yields under 2 million distinct CDR3 sequences, 34% seen once. The sample taken for sequencing was blood. The sequence was collected from a woman in her thirties in good health.

As DNA, the CDR3 is TGCAGCGGGAGGACAGTCCCCACAGATACGCAGTATTTT. Translated: CSGRTVPTDTQYF. The chain recombines TRBV29-1 with TRBJ2-3, with D perhaps TRBD1 (6 bases). The V gene lost 7 bases and the J gene lost 2 bases, with 13 bases spanning the gap. The germline gives CDR1 SQVTM, CDR2 ANQGSEA. The CDR3 runs 13 residues.